This TCR beta chain originates from a study of T-cell memory formation after mild COVID-19. As concerns this clonotype: Its antigen is still unknown.

5'RACE with constant-segment primers built TCRalpha and TCRbeta cDNA libraries with UMIs. From the 5' RACE reads, TCRdb called clonotypes with MiXCR, one entry per CDR3 protein. The sample consists of 300,000 to 400,000 distinct CDR3 sequences, over 25% of them appearing once. Study observations and caveats: Some SARS-CoV-2-responding clones were already detected in memory before infection. Clones contracting across day 15 to 85 had a balanced CD4/CD8 profile; later expanding clones leaned CD4+.

The germline gives CDR1 ENHRY, CDR2 SYGVKD. The CDR3 is made up of 14 amino acids. The J segment lost 3 bases and the V segment lost 5 bases, leaving 5 bases of the junction unmatched. This clonotype was sampled from an adult woman who had mild COVID-19 (a few samples of this study predate the infection). Cell type and time point are not known. Sequencing was performed on PBMCs or a T cell subset sorted from them (not recorded which). This sequence joins TRBV10-3 and TRBJ2-7; 9 nucleotides match TRBD1. CDR3 sequence (DNA): TGTGCCATCAGTTCCCAGGGACAGGGCTACGAGCAGTACTTC. As protein: CAISSQGQGYEQYF.